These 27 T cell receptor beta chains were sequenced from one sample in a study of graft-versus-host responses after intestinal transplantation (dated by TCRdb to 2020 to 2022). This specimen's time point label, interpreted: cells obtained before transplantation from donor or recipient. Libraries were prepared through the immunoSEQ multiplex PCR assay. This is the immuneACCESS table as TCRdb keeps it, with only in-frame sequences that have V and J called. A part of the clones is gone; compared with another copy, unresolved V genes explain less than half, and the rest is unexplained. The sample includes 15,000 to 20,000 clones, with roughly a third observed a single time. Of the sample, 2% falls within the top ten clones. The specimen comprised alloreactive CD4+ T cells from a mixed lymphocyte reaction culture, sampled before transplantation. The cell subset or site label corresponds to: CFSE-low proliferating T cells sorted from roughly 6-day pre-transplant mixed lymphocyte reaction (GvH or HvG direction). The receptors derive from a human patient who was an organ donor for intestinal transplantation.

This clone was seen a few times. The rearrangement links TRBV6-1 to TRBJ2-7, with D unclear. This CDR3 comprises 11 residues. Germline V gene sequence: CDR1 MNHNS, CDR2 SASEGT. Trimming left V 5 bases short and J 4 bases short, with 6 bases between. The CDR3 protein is CASSQEYEQYF. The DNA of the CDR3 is TGTGCCAGCAGTCAGGAATACGAGCAGTACTTC.

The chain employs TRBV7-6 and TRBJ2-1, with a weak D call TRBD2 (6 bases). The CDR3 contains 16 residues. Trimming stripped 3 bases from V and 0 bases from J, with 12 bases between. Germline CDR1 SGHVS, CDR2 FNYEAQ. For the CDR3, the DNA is TGTGCCAGCAGCTTCGGGACTTTTAGCTCCTACAATGAGCAGTTCTTC. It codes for CASSFGTFSSYNEQFF.

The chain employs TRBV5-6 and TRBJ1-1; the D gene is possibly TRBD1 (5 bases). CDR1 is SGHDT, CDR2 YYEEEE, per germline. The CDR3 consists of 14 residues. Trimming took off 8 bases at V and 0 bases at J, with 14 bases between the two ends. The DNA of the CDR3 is TGTGCCAGGAGAGAGGGACTAATGAACACTGAAGCTTTCTTT. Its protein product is CARREGLMNTEAFF.

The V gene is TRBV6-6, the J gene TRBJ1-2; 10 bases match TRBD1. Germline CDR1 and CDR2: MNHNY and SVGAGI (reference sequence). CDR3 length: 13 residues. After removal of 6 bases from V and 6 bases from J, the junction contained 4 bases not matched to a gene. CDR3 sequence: CASRPGTGDGYTF. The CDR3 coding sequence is TGTGCCAGCAGACCCGGGACAGGGGATGGCTACACCTTC.

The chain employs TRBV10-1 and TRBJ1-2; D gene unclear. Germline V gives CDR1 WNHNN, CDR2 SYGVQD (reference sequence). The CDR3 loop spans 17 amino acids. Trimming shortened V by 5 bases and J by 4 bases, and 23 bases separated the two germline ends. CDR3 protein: CASSSKLRSRKIYGYTF. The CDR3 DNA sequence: TGCGCCAGCAGTTCAAAATTAAGATCGCGAAAGATCTATGGCTACACCTTC.

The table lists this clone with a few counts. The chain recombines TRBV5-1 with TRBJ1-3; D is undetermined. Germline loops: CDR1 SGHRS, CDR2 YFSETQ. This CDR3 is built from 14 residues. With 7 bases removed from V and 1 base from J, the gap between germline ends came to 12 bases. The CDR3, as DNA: TGCGCCAGCCGACCGACCACTTCTGGAAACACCATATATTTT. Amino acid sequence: CASRPTTSGNTIYF.

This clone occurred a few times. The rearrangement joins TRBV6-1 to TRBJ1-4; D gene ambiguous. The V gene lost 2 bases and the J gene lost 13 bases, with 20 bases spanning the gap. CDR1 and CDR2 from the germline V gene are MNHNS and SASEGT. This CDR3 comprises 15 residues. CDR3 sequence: CASSELRAAREGLFF. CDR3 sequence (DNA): TGTGCCAGCAGTGAACTACGGGCCGCGAGGGAGGGACTGTTTTTT.

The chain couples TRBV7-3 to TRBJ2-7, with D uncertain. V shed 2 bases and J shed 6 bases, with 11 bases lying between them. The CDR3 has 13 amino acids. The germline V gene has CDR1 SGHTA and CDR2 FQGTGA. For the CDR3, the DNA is TGTGCCAGCAGCTTAGCGACGGACGGCGAGCAGTACTTC. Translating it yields CASSLATDGEQYF.

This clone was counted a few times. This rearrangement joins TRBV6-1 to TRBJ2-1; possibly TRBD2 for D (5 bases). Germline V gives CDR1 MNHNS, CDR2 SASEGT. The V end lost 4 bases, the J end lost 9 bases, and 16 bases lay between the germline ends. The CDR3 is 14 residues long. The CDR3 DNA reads TGTGCCAGCAGTGCGACCGGGATTCCACTTGAGCAGTTCTTC. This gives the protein CASSATGIPLEQFF.

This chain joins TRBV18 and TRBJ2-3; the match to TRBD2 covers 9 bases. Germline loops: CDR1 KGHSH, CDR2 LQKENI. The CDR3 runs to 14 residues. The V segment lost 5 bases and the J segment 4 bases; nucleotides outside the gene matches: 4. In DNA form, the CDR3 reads TGTGCCAGCTCAACGCGGGAGGGGTCAGATACGCAGTATTTT. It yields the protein CASSTREGSDTQYF.

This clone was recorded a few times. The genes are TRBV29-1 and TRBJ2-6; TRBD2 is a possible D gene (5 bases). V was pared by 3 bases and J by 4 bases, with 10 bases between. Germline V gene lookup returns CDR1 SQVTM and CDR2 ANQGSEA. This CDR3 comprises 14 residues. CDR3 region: CSVESGYGANVLTF. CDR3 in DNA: TGCAGCGTTGAGTCGGGGTACGGGGCCAACGTCCTGACTTTC.

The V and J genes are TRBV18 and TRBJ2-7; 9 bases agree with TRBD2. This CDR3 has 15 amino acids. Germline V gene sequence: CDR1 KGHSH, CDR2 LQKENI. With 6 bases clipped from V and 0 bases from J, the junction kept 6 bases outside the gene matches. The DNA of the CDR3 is TGTGCCAGCTCGGTAGCGGGGGCTAGCTCCTACGAGCAGTACTTC. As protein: CASSVAGASSYEQYF.

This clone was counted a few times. The CDR3 loop is CASSTGTRGIQYF. The CDR3 DNA sequence: TGTGCCAGCAGTACTGGGACTAGGGGGATTCAGTACTTC. This chain uses TRBV6-6 with TRBJ2-4, with 8 bases aligning to TRBD2. CDR1 and CDR2 from the germline V gene are MNHNY and SVGAGI (reference sequence). This CDR3 region has 13 residues. J gave up 10 bases and V 5 bases, and 7 bases lay outside the gene matches.

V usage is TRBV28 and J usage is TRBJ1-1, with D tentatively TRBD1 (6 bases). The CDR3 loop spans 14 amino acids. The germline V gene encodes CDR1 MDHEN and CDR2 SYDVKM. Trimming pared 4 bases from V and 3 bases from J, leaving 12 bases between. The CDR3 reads CASSSGQHYTEAFF. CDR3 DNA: TGTGCCAGCAGTTCAGGACAGCACTACACTGAAGCTTTCTTT.

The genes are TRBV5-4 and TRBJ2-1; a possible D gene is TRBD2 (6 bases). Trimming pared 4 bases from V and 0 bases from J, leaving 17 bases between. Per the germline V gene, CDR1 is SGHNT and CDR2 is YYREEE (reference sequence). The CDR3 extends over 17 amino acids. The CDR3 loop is CASSPSTRLGSYNEQFF. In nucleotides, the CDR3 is TGTGCCAGCAGCCCCTCGACTAGATTAGGCTCCTACAATGAGCAGTTCTTC.

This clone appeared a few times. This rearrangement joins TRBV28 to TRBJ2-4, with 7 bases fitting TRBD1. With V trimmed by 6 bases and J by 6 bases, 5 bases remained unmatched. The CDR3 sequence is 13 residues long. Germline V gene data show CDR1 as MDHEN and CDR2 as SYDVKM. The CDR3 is CASSGQAPNIQYF. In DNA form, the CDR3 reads TGTGCCAGCAGCGGACAGGCCCCAAACATTCAGTACTTC.

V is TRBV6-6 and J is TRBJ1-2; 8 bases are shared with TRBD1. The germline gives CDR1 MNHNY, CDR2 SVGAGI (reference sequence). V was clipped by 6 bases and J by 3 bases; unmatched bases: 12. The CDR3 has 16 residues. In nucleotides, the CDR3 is TGTGCCAGCAGACTACGACAGGGGACTTCTGACTATGGCTACACCTTC. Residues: CASRLRQGTSDYGYTF.

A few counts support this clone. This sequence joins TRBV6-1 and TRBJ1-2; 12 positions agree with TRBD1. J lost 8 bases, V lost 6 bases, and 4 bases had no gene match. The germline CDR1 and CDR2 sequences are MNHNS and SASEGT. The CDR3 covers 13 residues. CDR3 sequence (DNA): TGTGCCAGCAGGGGACAGGGGGCGCGGGGCTACACCTTC. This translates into CASRGQGARGYTF.

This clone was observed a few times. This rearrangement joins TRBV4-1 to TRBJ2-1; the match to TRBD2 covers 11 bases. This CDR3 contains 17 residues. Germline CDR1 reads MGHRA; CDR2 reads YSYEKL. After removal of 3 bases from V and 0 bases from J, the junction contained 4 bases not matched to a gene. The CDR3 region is CASSQSTSGNSYNEQFF. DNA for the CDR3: TGCGCCAGCAGCCAGTCGACTAGCGGGAACTCCTACAATGAGCAGTTCTTC.

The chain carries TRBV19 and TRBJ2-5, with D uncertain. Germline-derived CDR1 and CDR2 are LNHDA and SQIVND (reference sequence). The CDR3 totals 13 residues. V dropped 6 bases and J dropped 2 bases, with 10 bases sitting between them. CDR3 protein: CASSDISQETQYF. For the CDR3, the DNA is TGTGCCAGTAGCGACATAAGTCAAGAGACCCAGTACTTC.

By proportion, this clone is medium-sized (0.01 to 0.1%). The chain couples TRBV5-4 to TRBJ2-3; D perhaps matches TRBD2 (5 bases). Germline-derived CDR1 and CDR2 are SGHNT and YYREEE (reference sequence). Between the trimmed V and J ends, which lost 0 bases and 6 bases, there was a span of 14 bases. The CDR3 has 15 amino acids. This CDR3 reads CASSLAGKVPDTQYF. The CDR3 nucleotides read TGTGCCAGCAGCTTGGCGGGGAAGGTCCCCGATACGCAGTATTTT. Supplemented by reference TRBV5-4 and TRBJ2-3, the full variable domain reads ETGVTQSPTHLIKTRGQQVTLRCSSQSGHNTVSWYQQALGQGPQFIFQYYREEENGRGNFPPRFSGLQFPNYSSELNVNALELDDSALYLCASSLAGKVPDTQYFGPGTRLTVL.

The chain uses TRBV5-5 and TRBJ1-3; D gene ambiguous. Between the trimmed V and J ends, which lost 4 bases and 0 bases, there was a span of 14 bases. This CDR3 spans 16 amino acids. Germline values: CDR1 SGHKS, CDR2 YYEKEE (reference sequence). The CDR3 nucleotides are TGTGCCAGCAGCGACGGAGGGCGGTACTCTGGAAACACCATATATTTT. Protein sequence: CASSDGGRYSGNTIYF.

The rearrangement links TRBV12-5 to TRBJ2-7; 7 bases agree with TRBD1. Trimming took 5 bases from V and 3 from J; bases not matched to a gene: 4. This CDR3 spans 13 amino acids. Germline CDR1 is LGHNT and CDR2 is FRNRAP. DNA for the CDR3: TGTGCTAGTGGTCCCGCAGGGGGCTACGAGCAGTACTTC. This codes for CASGPAGGYEQYF.

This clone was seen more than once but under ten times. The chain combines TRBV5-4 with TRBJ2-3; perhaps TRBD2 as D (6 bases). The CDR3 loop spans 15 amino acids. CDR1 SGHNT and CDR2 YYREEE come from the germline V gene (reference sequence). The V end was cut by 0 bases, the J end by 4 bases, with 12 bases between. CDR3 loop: CASSLVAGSPDTQYF. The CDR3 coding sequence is TGTGCCAGCAGCTTGGTGGCGGGGAGCCCAGATACGCAGTATTTT.

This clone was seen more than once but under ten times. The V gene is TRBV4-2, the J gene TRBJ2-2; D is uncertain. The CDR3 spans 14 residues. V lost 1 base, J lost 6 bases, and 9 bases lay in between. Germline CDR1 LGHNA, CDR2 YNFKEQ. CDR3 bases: TGTGCCAGCAGCCAAGGGCACGGGTCCGGGGAGCTGTTTTTT. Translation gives CASSQGHGSGELFF.

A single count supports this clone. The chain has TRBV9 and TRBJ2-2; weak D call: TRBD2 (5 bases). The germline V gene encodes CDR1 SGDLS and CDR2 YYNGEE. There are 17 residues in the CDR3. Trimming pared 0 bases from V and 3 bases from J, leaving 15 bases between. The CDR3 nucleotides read TGTGCCAGCAGCGTAGGGGCTCTTACTAGTTACACCGGGGAGCTGTTTTTT. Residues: CASSVGALTSYTGELFF. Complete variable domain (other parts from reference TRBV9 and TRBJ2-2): DSGVTQTPKHLITATGQRVTLRCSPRSGDLSVYWYQQSLDQGLQFLIQYYNGEERAKGNILERFSAQQFPDLHSELNLSSLELGDSALYFCASSVGALTSYTGELFFGEGSRLTVL.

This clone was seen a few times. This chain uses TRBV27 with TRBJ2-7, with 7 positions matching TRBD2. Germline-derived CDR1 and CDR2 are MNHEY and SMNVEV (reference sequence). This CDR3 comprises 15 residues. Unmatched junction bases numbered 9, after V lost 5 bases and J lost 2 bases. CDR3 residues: CASSPWGGLTYEQYF. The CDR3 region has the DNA TGTGCCAGCAGTCCCTGGGGGGGACTGACCTACGAGCAGTACTTC.